The rows below give T cell receptor beta chains drawn from one sample of a study of beta chain features in type 1 diabetes. Clones were sequenced by immunoSEQ multiplex PCR, and TCRdb holds only the in-frame ones, with some missing. Among approximately 170,000 clones listed, over 55% were seen once. Input material: naive CD4+ T cells from blood. Every receptor here comes from a man aged 30 to 45 with type 1 diabetes. Both conserved end residues are part of each CDR3. D genes are given only for firm matches. Expanded clones are given a class, and other clones once, few, many or no size at all.

size: NA
D: NA
J: TRBJ1-6
V: TRBV4-3
DNA: TGCGCCAGCAGCCAAGATAAGGGCGTAAATTCACCCCTCCACTTT
CDR3: CASSQDKGVNSPLHF

size: few
D: TRBD2
J: TRBJ2-5
V: TRBV29-1
DNA: TGCAGCGTTGGACTAGCGGGAGAGACCCAGTACTTC
CDR3: CSVGLAGETQYF

size: once
D: TRBD2
J: TRBJ2-1
V: TRBV29-1
DNA: TGCAGCGCCGCAGCGGGGGGGACCTACAATGAGCAGTTCTTC
CDR3: CSAAAGGTYNEQFF

size: NA
D: NA
J: TRBJ2-5
V: TRBV4-3
DNA: TGCGCCAGCAGCCAAGACCTCGGGAGCCGCCAAGAGACCCAGTACTTC
CDR3: CASSQDLGSRQETQYF

size: once
D: NA
J: TRBJ2-5
V: TRBV18
DNA: TGTGCCAGCTCACCAGGCAGCCAAGAGACCCAGTACTTC
CDR3: CASSPGSQETQYF

size: few
D: NA
J: TRBJ2-5
V: TRBV30
DNA: TGTGCCTGGAGTCCTGGAGGGGTGGAGACCCAGTACTTC
CDR3: CAWSPGGVETQYF

size: few
D: TRBD1
J: TRBJ2-7
V: TRBV29-1
DNA: TGCAGCGTCGCCGAATCAACAGGGGAACACGAGCAGTACTTC
CDR3: CSVAESTGEHEQYF

size: NA
D: NA
J: TRBJ2-1
V: TRBV29-1
DNA: TGCAGCGTTGAAACAGCGAAGGATAATGAGCAGTTCTTC
CDR3: CSVETAKDNEQFF

size: few
D: TRBD2
J: TRBJ2-5
V: TRBV11-2
DNA: TGTGCCAGCAGCTTCCTTCTTAATAGCGGGAAGGGGACCCAGTACTTC
CDR3: CASSFLLNSGKGTQYF

size: NA
D: TRBD1
J: TRBJ2-3
V: TRBV10-3
DNA: TGTGCCATCTCGACAGGGTGGAGCACAGATACGCAGTATTTT
CDR3: CAISTGWSTDTQYF

size: few
D: NA
J: TRBJ2-5
V: TRBV5-4
DNA: TGTGCCAGCAGCTTTACAGGCCTCCGAGAGACCCAGTACTTC
CDR3: CASSFTGLRETQYF

size: NA
D: NA
J: TRBJ1-2
V: TRBV27
DNA: TGTGCCAGCAGAGTCAATAGGGACGTGAACTATGGCTACACCTTC
CDR3: CASRVNRDVNYGYTF

size: NA
D: NA
J: TRBJ1-6
V: TRBV9
DNA: TGTGCCAGCAGCGTAGAGCATAATTCACCCCTCCACTTT
CDR3: CASSVEHNSPLHF

size: few
D: TRBD1
J: TRBJ2-2
V: TRBV7-9
DNA: TGTGCCAGCAGCTGGGACAGGGGACGAACCGGGGAGCTGTTTTTT
CDR3: CASSWDRGRTGELFF

size: NA
D: NA
J: TRBJ2-1
V: TRBV5-6
DNA: TGTGCCAGCAGCTTCCTACAGGGTGGGAATGAGCAGTTCTTC
CDR3: CASSFLQGGNEQFF

size: NA
D: NA
J: TRBJ2-1
V: TRBV23-1
DNA: TGCGCCAGCAGTCAGCCCAGGGTGAATGAGCAGTTCTTC
CDR3: CASSQPRVNEQFF

size: NA
D: NA
J: TRBJ2-7
V: TRBV30
DNA: TGTGCCTGGAGTCGCGGGGCGGGCGAGCAGTACTTC
CDR3: CAWSRGAGEQYF

size: NA
D: TRBD1
J: TRBJ2-5
V: TRBV6-5
DNA: TGTGCCAGCAGTTCTAGACAGGGTGGGACCCAGTACTTC
CDR3: CASSSRQGGTQYF

size: NA
D: NA
J: TRBJ2-3
V: TRBV30
DNA: TGTGCCCGCGGGACAGTTAATATCGCAGATACGCAGTATTTT
CDR3: CARGTVNIADTQYF

size: few
D: NA
J: TRBJ2-7
V: TRBV29-1
DNA: TGCAGCGTTGTAGGAACCTACGAGCAGTACTTC
CDR3: CSVVGTYEQYF

size: NA
D: TRBD1
J: TRBJ2-5
V: TRBV7-2
DNA: TGTGCCAGCAGCGTCAGGGGGAGTACGGAGACCCAGTACTTC
CDR3: CASSVRGSTETQYF

size: NA
D: NA
J: TRBJ1-1
V: TRBV10-3
DNA: TGTGCCATCAGGGCTGAAACAACTGAAGCTTTCTTT
CDR3: CAIRAETTEAFF

size: NA
D: TRBD1
J: TRBJ2-1
V: TRBV4-3
DNA: TGCGCCAGCAGCCCTCGGGACAGGGGGGTAGGTGAGCAGTTCTTC
CDR3: CASSPRDRGVGEQFF

size: few
D: NA
J: TRBJ2-5
V: TRBV29-1
DNA: TGCAGCGTAGACAGCCAAGAGACCCAGTACTTC
CDR3: CSVDSQETQYF

size: few
D: NA
J: TRBJ2-6
V: TRBV9
DNA: TGTGCCAGCAGCGACCAGAACTCTGGGGCCAACGTCCTGACTTTC
CDR3: CASSDQNSGANVLTF

size: NA
D: NA
J: TRBJ2-7
V: TRBV10-3
DNA: TGTGCCATCAGTGGGAACGTCAACGAGCAGTACTTC
CDR3: CAISGNVNEQYF

size: NA
D: NA
J: TRBJ2-4
V: TRBV7-2
DNA: TGTGCCAGCAGCTTAGGGTCTGCGGTCCTAGCCAAAAACATTCAGTACTTC
CDR3: CASSLGSAVLAKNIQYF

size: NA
D: NA
J: TRBJ2-7
V: TRBV11-2
DNA: TGTGCCAGCAGCCCTCACTACGAGCAGTACTTC
CDR3: CASSPHYEQYF

size: NA
D: NA
J: TRBJ2-5
V: TRBV10-3
DNA: TGTGCCATCAAGTCTGTCAATCTGGCGCAAGAGACCCAGTACTTC
CDR3: CAIKSVNLAQETQYF

size: NA
D: TRBD1
J: TRBJ1-1
V: TRBV30
DNA: TGTGCCCGCCGACAGGGGCCGTACACTGAAGCTTTCTTT
CDR3: CARRQGPYTEAFF

size: once
D: NA
J: TRBJ1-1
V: TRBV18
DNA: TGTGCCAGCTCACCCCTTAGGGGGGAGACTGAAGCTTTCTTT
CDR3: CASSPLRGETEAFF

size: NA
D: NA
J: TRBJ2-7
V: TRBV27
DNA: TGTGCCAGCAGTTTAAGGCCACTAGGGCCTTACGAGCAGTACTTC
CDR3: CASSLRPLGPYEQYF

size: few
D: NA
J: TRBJ2-4
V: TRBV18
DNA: TGTGCCAGCTCACCCCAAGGAGTAGCCAAAAACATTCAGTACTTC
CDR3: CASSPQGVAKNIQYF

size: once
D: TRBD1
J: TRBJ2-5
V: TRBV2
DNA: TGTGCCAGCAGTGAAGTCACAGGGGGGCAAGAGACCCAGTACTTC
CDR3: CASSEVTGGQETQYF

size: NA
D: TRBD2
J: TRBJ2-3
V: TRBV5-1
DNA: TGCGCCAGCAGCTTGGCCCCCCTAGCGGGAGGAGCCAGCACAGATACGCAGTATTTT
CDR3: CASSLAPLAGGASTDTQYF

size: NA
D: NA
J: TRBJ2-1
V: TRBV9
DNA: TGTGCCAGCAGCGTAAAAGGAATCGGGGACTCCTACAATGAGCAGTTCTTC
CDR3: CASSVKGIGDSYNEQFF

size: NA
D: NA
J: TRBJ1-1
V: TRBV18
DNA: TGTGCCAGCTCACCAGTCAATGCAGGGTCCTCTGAAGCTTTCTTT
CDR3: CASSPVNAGSSEAFF

size: NA
D: NA
J: TRBJ1-2
V: TRBV29-1
DNA: TGCAGCGTTGAAGATCAGAGACGCCTCTATGGCTACACCTTC
CDR3: CSVEDQRRLYGYTF

size: NA
D: NA
J: TRBJ1-6
V: TRBV4-3
DNA: TGCGCCAGCCGTGAAATCCTCGACAATAATTCACCCCTCCACTTT
CDR3: CASREILDNNSPLHF

size: NA
D: NA
J: TRBJ1-2
V: TRBV7-2
DNA: TGTGCCAGCAGCTTATCCGAGGGCCATAACTATGGCTACACCTTC
CDR3: CASSLSEGHNYGYTF

size: NA
D: NA
J: TRBJ1-6
V: TRBV7-9
DNA: TGTGCCAGCAGCTTGCAGGGGAATAATTCACCCCTCCACTTT
CDR3: CASSLQGNNSPLHF

size: NA
D: NA
J: TRBJ2-5
V: TRBV4-3
DNA: TGCGCCAGCAGCCGGGCGGAGTCGGAGACCCAGTACTTC
CDR3: CASSRAESETQYF

size: NA
D: NA
J: TRBJ2-1
V: TRBV9
DNA: TGTGCCAGCAGCGTAGAGCGATCAGCACGGAACAATGAGCAGTTCTTC
CDR3: CASSVERSARNNEQFF

size: NA
D: NA
J: TRBJ2-7
V: TRBV23-1
DNA: TGCGCCAGCGAGTTGCCAGCTATGGAGCAGTACTTC
CDR3: CASELPAMEQYF

size: NA
D: NA
J: TRBJ2-7
V: TRBV21-1
DNA: TGTGCCAGCAGCAGCTACGAGCAGTACTTC
CDR3: CASSSYEQYF

size: NA
D: NA
J: TRBJ2-3
V: TRBV11-2
DNA: TGTGCCAGCAGCCTACCTAGCACAGATACGCAGTATTTT
CDR3: CASSLPSTDTQYF

size: few
D: NA
J: TRBJ2-4
V: TRBV12-5
DNA: TGTGCTAGTGGTTTGCCCCCGATGTCTACGCACATTCAGTACTTC
CDR3: CASGLPPMSTHIQYF

size: NA
D: NA
J: TRBJ1-2
V: TRBV11-2
DNA: TGTGCCAGCAGCCCTGCAGGGAAGACCCGACTCTATGGCTACACCTTC
CDR3: CASSPAGKTRLYGYTF

size: NA
D: NA
J: TRBJ2-5
V: TRBV7-2
DNA: TGTGCCAGCAGCCCGACGCGGGTAGCGGAGACCCAGTACTTC
CDR3: CASSPTRVAETQYF

size: few
D: NA
J: TRBJ2-2
V: TRBV18
DNA: TGTGCCAGCTCAACCCGGGACCGCGTGGAGCTGTTTTTT
CDR3: CASSTRDRVELFF

size: few
D: NA
J: TRBJ1-2
V: TRBV29-1
DNA: TGCAGCGTTGAGGGCAGGGACGGCTGGAGCTACACCTTC
CDR3: CSVEGRDGWSYTF